Listed here is a single T cell receptor (beta chain). Additional DNA sequences in this sample encode the identical CDR3. The entry originates in a study of blood T cell repertoires in COVID-19. The wider study: Researchers got acute and convalescent COVID-19 samples from the United States, Italy and Spain. PBMCs, B-cell-depleted T cells, or T cells provided the cDNA or gDNA that made up the material.

V trimming: 2 bases; J trimming: 4 bases; junction bases outside the gene matches: 4. The CDR3 spans 14 residues. Germline V gives CDR1 MNHEY, CDR2 SMNVEV (reference sequence). Per the original data handling: Amplification with reference gene primers provided the estimates of nucleated cell counts. Method: immunoSEQ multiplex PCR; TCRdb's copy keeps in-frame clones and lacks some. The V and J calls and the clone size are those of that table, but D and trimming were determined from the DNA. The repertoire holds about 140,000 clones, with 75% to 85% as singletons. This TCR was sampled from a man aged 45-60 years with acute or convalescent COVID-19. The chain recombines TRBV27 with TRBJ1-1, with 7 bases lining up with TRBD1. Material for sequencing was peripheral blood. The CDR3 reads CASSLGGGGTEAFF. The CDR3 nucleotides read TGTGCCAGCAGTTTAGGAGGGGGCGGCACTGAAGCTTTCTTT.